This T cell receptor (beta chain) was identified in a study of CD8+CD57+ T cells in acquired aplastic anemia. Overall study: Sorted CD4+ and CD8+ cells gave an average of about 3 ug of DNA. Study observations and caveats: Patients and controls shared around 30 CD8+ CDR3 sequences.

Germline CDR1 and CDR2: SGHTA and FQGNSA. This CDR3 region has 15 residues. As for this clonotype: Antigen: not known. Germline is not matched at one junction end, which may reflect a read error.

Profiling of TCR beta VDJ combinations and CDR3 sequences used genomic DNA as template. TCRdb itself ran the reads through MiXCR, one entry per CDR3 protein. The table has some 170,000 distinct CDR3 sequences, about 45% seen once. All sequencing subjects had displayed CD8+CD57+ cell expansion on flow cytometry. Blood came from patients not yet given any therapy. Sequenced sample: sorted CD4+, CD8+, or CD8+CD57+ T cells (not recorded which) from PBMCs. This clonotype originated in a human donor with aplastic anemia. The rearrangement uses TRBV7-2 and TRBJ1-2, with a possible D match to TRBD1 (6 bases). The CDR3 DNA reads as TGTGCCAGCAGCTTAGTTGGGACAACTAGCTATGGCTGCACCTTC. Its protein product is CASSLVGTTSYGCTF.